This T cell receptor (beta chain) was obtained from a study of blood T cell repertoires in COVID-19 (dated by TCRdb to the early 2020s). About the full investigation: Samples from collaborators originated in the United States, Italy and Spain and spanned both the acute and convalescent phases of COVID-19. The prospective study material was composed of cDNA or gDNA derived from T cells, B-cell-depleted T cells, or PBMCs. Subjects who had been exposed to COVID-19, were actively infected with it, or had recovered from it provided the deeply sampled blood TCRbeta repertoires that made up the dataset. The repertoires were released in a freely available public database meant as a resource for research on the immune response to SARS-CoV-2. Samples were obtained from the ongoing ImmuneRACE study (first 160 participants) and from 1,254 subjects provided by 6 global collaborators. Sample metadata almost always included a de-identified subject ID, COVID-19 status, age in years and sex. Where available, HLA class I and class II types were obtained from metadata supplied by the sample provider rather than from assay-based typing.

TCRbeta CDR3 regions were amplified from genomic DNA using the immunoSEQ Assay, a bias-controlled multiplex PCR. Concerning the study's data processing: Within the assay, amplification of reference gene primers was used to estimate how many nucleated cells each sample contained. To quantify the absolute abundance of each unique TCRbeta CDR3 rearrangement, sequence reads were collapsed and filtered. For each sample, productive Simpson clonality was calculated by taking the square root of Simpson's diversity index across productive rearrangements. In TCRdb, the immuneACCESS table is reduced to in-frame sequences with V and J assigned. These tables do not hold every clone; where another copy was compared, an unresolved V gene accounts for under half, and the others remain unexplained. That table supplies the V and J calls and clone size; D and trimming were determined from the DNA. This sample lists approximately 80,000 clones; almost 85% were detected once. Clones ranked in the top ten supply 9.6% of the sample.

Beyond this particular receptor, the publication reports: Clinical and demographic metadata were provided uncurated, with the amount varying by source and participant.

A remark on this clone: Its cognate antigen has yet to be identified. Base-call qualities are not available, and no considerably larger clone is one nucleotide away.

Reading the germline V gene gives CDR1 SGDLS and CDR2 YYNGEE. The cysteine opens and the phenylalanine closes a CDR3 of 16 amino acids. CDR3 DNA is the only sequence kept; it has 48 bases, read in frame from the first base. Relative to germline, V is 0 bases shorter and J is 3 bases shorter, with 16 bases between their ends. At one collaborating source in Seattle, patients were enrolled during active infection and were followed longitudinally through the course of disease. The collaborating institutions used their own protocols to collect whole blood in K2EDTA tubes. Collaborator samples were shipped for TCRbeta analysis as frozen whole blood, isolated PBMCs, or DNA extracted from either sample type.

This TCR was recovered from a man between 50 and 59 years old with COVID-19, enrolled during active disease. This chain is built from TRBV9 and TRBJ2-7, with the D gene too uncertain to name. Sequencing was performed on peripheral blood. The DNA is TGTGCCAGCAGCGTAGGAGGCGATCCAAGGAGCTACGAGCAGTACTTC. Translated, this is CASSVGGDPRSYEQYF.